This is a list of T cell receptor beta chains from one sample in a study of shared clonotypes between healthy human individuals. Assay used: immunoSEQ multiplex PCR; TCRdb lists only in-frame clones, some missing. This table holds some 2,000,000 clones, 95% found once. Sequencing input: naive CD4+ T cells sorted from blood. The receptors were gathered from a man aged 18-30 years in good health. Both conserved end residues are part of each CDR3. A D gene is named only where the DNA matches it firmly. Where a row states a size, it is once, few, many or the class of an expanded clone; other rows omit it.

J,V,D,size,CDR3,DNA
TRBJ1-1,TRBV29-1,TRBD1,-,CSVTGEADEAFF,TGCAGCGTTACAGGGGAAGCGGATGAAGCTTTCTTT
TRBJ1-2,TRBV6-5,-,-,CASSATPLKLYGYTF,TGTGCCAGCAGTGCAACACCACTCAAACTCTATGGCTACACCTTC
TRBJ2-1,TRBV5-1,TRBD2,-,CASSDSGTLYNEQFF,TGCGCCAGCAGCGATAGCGGGACCCTCTACAATGAGCAGTTCTTC
TRBJ2-7,TRBV6-5,-,once,CASSYFYEQYF,TGTGCCAGCAGTTACTTTTACGAGCAGTACTTC
TRBJ2-7,TRBV10-3,-,-,CAISELGPSYEQYF,TGTGCCATCAGTGAACTGGGGCCGTCCTACGAGCAGTACTTC
TRBJ1-6,TRBV10-3,-,-,CAISDEGQPNSPLHF,TGTGCCATCAGTGACGAGGGGCAGCCCAATTCACCCCTCCACTTT
TRBJ2-7,TRBV21-1,-,-,CASSKALLGFSYEQYF,TGTGCCAGCAGCAAAGCGCTTTTGGGCTTTTCCTACGAGCAGTACTTC
TRBJ2-2,TRBV10-3,TRBD1,-,CATLGQGRSPGELFF,TGTGCCACCCTAGGACAGGGGCGAAGCCCCGGGGAGCTGTTTTTT
TRBJ1-3,TRBV2,-,-,CASTSGNTIYF,TGTGCCAGCACTTCGGGAAACACCATATATTTT
TRBJ1-5,TRBV28,-,-,CASSPRGTSNQPQHF,TGTGCCAGCAGTCCTCGTGGGACTAGCAATCAGCCCCAGCATTTT
TRBJ1-2,TRBV5-6,-,-,CASSLVGQGEVYGYTF,TGTGCCAGCAGCTTGGTAGGGCAAGGGGAAGTCTATGGCTACACCTTC
TRBJ1-3,TRBV18,-,-,CASSSNQGSGNTIYF,TGTGCCAGCTCATCCAACCAGGGCTCTGGAAACACCATATATTTT
TRBJ1-2,TRBV14,-,-,CASSHSTGTAGYGYTF,TGTGCCAGCAGCCACTCGACAGGAACGGCAGGGTATGGCTACACCTTC
TRBJ1-2,TRBV27,-,-,CASRVVAGAYGYTF,TGTGCCAGCAGGGTTGTTGCAGGGGCCTATGGCTACACCTTC
TRBJ1-1,TRBV15,TRBD1,-,CATSSLTGKSFEAFF,TGTGCCACCAGCAGTTTGACAGGGAAGTCCTTTGAAGCTTTCTTT
TRBJ2-5,TRBV6-1,-,-,CASSELLRLANQETQYF,TGTGCCAGCAGTGAACTTTTACGGCTCGCAAACCAAGAGACCCAGTACTTC
TRBJ2-1,TRBV11-2,-,-,CASSLDTAGEQFF,TGTGCCAGCAGCTTAGATACCGCTGGCGAGCAGTTCTTC
TRBJ1-1,TRBV7-9,-,-,CASSLEDTEAFF,TGTGCCAGCAGCTTGGAGGACACTGAAGCTTTCTTT
TRBJ1-2,TRBV2,-,-,CASSVQEGYGYTF,TGTGCCAGCAGTGTCCAGGAGGGCTATGGCTACACCTTC
TRBJ1-4,TRBV5-4,-,-,CASSFSTDEKLFF,TGTGCCAGCAGCTTTAGCACGGACGAAAAACTGTTTTTT
TRBJ2-7,TRBV18,TRBD2,-,CASSPQGGSYEQYF,TGTGCCAGCTCACCACAAGGCGGGAGTTACGAGCAGTACTTC
TRBJ1-6,TRBV11-2,-,-,CASSLVVSNSPLHF,TGTGCCAGCAGCTTAGTGGTATCCAATTCACCCCTCCACTTT
TRBJ2-5,TRBV27,TRBD1,-,CASARQGVETQYF,TGTGCCAGCGCCCGACAGGGGGTGGAGACCCAGTACTTC
TRBJ1-5,TRBV4-1,-,-,CASSHGTLGNQPQHF,TGCGCCAGCAGCCACGGGACATTGGGCAATCAGCCCCAGCATTTT
TRBJ2-7,TRBV10-1,TRBD2,-,CASSVPTSGRNPSDEQYF,TGCGCCAGCAGTGTCCCAACTAGCGGCCGAAACCCCTCGGACGAGCAGTACTTC
TRBJ1-1,TRBV27,-,-,CASTPGFSDTEAFF,TGTGCCAGCACCCCAGGGTTCTCAGATACTGAAGCTTTCTTT
TRBJ2-7,TRBV6-5,-,-,CASSYSQRYEQYF,TGTGCCAGCAGTTACTCCCAGAGGTACGAGCAGTACTTC
TRBJ2-7,TRBV7-8,-,once,CASSLASSYEQYF,TGTGCCAGCAGCTTAGCCAGCTCCTACGAGCAGTACTTC
TRBJ1-4,TRBV11-2,-,once,CASSLVGAPNEKLFF,TGTGCCAGCAGCTTAGTCGGGGCACCCAATGAAAAACTGTTTTTT
TRBJ2-1,TRBV7-2,-,-,CASSSYVGEQFF,TGTGCCAGCAGCTCCTACGTGGGGGAGCAGTTCTTC
TRBJ1-1,TRBV5-6,-,-,CASSRTGLGNTEAFF,TGTGCCAGCAGCCGAACAGGGCTGGGGAACACTGAAGCTTTCTTT
TRBJ1-1,TRBV6-5,-,-,CASSSPGTRGTEAFF,TGTGCCAGCAGTTCCCCCGGGACCCGGGGAACTGAAGCTTTCTTT
TRBJ1-6,TRBV10-3,-,few,CAITPEGEGNSPLHF,TGTGCCATCACCCCGGAGGGGGAGGGTAATTCACCCCTCCACTTT
TRBJ1-2,TRBV19,TRBD1,-,CASNTAGQNYGYTF,TGTGCCAGTAACACAGCGGGACAGAACTATGGCTACACCTTC
TRBJ1-5,TRBV30,-,-,CAWSLGGNQPQHF,TGTGCCTGGAGTCTGGGGGGTAATCAGCCCCAGCATTTT
TRBJ2-7,TRBV18,-,-,CASSLGTTFYEQYF,TGTGCCAGCTCCCTGGGGACAACATTCTACGAGCAGTACTTC
TRBJ1-1,TRBV7-2,-,few,CASSLSYTEAFF,TGTGCCAGCAGCTTATCTTACACTGAAGCTTTCTTT
TRBJ1-3,TRBV18,-,-,CASSPDPWGNTIYF,TGTGCCAGCTCACCCGATCCATGGGGAAACACCATATATTTT